The source of this T cell receptor beta chain is a study of radiation and T cells in renal cell carcinoma. Trimming took 7 bases from V and 4 from J, leaving 10 bases between them. The CDR3 totals 12 residues. Germline values: CDR1 SNHLY, CDR2 FYNNEI. Study-level points and caveats: Top 100 clonotypes averaged around 50% in irradiated versus about 45% in nephrectomy-only tumors. Intratumoral heterogeneity was not captured in these approximately 1 g regions.

Sequenced by immunoSEQ multiplex PCR; TCRdb stores in-frame clones only, minus some. The table has more than 9,500 clones, approximately 68% seen once. Treatment noted: treatment-naive control, cytoreductive nephrectomy. Concerning this clone: Its antigen is currently unknown.

Sequenced material: tumor tissue, taken from a patient whose treatment was nephrectomy without radiotherapy. This receptor was obtained from an elderly woman with renal cell carcinoma. The chain carries TRBV2 and TRBJ2-5; D remains unclear. The CDR3 sequence is CASTRVGETQYF. DNA for the CDR3: TGTGCCAGCACTCGGGTAGGAGAGACCCAGTACTTC.